The 10 T cell receptor beta chains given below trace back to one sample, sequenced in a study of blood T cell repertoires in COVID-19. Clones were sequenced by immunoSEQ multiplex PCR, and TCRdb holds only the in-frame ones, with some missing. The sample includes a few hundred thousand clones, over 75% of them seen just once. What was sequenced was PBMCs or T cells enriched from blood (not recorded which). These receptors all come from a woman aged 40 to 50 who had recovered from COVID-19.

This clone was seen only once. V and J are TRBV6-2 or TRBV6-3 and TRBJ2-5; D unresolved. Germline-derived CDR1 and CDR2 are MNHEY and SVGEGT. This CDR3 spans 12 amino acids. V was cut by 5 bases and J by 2 bases, with 6 bases left in between. The DNA for the CDR3 is TGTGCCAGCAGTGGGCAACAAGAGACCCAGTACTTC. It codes for CASSGQQETQYF.

The J gene is TRBJ2-1, the V gene TRBV6-5; possibly TRBD1 for D (5 bases). Between the trimmed V and J ends, which lost 5 bases and 6 bases, there was a span of 8 bases. The germline V gene encodes CDR1 MNHEY and CDR2 SVGAGI. The CDR3 runs to 12 residues. The CDR3 loop is CASSNQGNEQFF. In DNA, the CDR3 is TGTGCCAGCAGTAATCAGGGCAATGAGCAGTTCTTC.

Concerning this clone itself: This sample includes further DNA sequences coding for the same CDR3. The V gene is TRBV4-3, the J gene TRBJ2-1, with TRBD2 identical over 7 bases. The junction had 1 base not matched to a gene; V was cut back by 0 bases and J by 2 bases. This CDR3 is built from 15 residues. Germline V gives CDR1 LGHNA, CDR2 YSLEER. The CDR3 sequence is CASSQEGGAYNEQFF. The CDR3 region has the DNA TGCGCCAGCAGCCAAGAGGGGGGGGCCTACAATGAGCAGTTCTTC.

V is TRBV6-2 or TRBV6-3 and J is TRBJ1-1; 9 bases agree with TRBD1. CDR3 length: 13 residues. The ends lost 5 bases at V and 5 bases at J; junction bases unmatched: 3. Germline-derived CDR1 and CDR2 are MNHEY and SVGEGT. CDR3 protein: CASSTGQGTEAFF. The CDR3 bases are TGTGCCAGCAGTACCGGACAGGGGACTGAAGCTTTCTTT.

The J gene is TRBJ2-1, the V gene TRBV11-2; D remains unclear. Germline V gene data show CDR1 as SGHAT and CDR2 as FQNNGV. CDR3 length: 12 residues. Trimming removed 1 base from V and 10 bases from J, with 8 bases in between. The CDR3 bases are TGTGCCAGCAGCTTAGGAACTCGGGAGCAGTTCTTC. Encoded protein: CASSLGTREQFF.

This sequence joins TRBV14 and TRBJ2-7, with D unresolved. Germline CDR1 SGHDN, CDR2 FVKESK. V was pared by 3 bases and J by 4 bases, with 4 bases between. This CDR3 has 11 amino acids. The CDR3 region is CASSHLYEQYF. The CDR3, as DNA: TGTGCCAGCAGCCACCTGTACGAGCAGTACTTC.

The rearrangement uses TRBV5-1 and TRBJ2-7; D possibly corresponds to TRBD1 (6 bases). CDR1 SGHRS and CDR2 YFSETQ come from the germline V gene. Trimming cost V 5 bases and J 1 base, with 10 bases left between them. The CDR3 length is 13 residues. The CDR3 protein is CASSETGSYEQYF. CDR3 nucleotides: TGCGCCAGCAGTGAGACAGGTTCCTACGAGCAGTACTTC.

The V gene is TRBV5-4, the J gene TRBJ2-2, with D hard to call. CDR3 length: 12 amino acids. V was pared by 4 bases and J by 7 bases, with 8 bases between. Per germline, CDR1 SGHNT and CDR2 YYREEE (reference sequence). In DNA form, the CDR3 reads TGTGCCAGCAGCCCCTCGTTCGGGGAGCTGTTTTTT. Its protein is CASSPSFGELFF.

The V and J genes are TRBV11-3 and TRBJ2-2, with TRBD2 matching over 9 bases. With V trimmed by 0 bases and J by 5 bases, 10 bases remained unmatched. Germline CDR1 and CDR2: SGHNT and YENEEA. This CDR3 spans 18 amino acids. CDR3: CASSLDTSAGGWTGELFF. The CDR3 region has the DNA TGTGCCAGCAGCTTAGATACGTCGGCGGGGGGGTGGACCGGGGAGCTGTTTTTT.

The chain is built from TRBV4-2 and TRBJ2-3; 13 bases line up with TRBD2. In germline, CDR1 is LGHNA, CDR2 YNFKEQ. The CDR3 loop spans 16 amino acids. The V and J ends lost 5 bases and 5 bases, in that order; junction bases with no gene match: 7. The CDR3 loop reads CASSTGGLAGEDTQYF. Written as DNA, the CDR3 is TGTGCCAGCAGCACGGGCGGACTAGCGGGAGAAGATACGCAGTATTTT.